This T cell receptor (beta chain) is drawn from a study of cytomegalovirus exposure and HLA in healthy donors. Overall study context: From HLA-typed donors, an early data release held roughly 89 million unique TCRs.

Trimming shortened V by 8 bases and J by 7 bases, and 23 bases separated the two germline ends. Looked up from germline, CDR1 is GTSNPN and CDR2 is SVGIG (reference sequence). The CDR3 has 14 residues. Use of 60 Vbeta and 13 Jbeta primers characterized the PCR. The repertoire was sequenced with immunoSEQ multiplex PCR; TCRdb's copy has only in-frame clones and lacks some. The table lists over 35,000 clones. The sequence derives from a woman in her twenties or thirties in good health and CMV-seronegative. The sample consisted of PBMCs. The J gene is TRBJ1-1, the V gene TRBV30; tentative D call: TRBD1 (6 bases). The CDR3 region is CAGGFKGHKSEAFF. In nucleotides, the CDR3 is TGTGCCGGTGGATTCAAGGGACATAAAAGTGAAGCTTTCTTT.